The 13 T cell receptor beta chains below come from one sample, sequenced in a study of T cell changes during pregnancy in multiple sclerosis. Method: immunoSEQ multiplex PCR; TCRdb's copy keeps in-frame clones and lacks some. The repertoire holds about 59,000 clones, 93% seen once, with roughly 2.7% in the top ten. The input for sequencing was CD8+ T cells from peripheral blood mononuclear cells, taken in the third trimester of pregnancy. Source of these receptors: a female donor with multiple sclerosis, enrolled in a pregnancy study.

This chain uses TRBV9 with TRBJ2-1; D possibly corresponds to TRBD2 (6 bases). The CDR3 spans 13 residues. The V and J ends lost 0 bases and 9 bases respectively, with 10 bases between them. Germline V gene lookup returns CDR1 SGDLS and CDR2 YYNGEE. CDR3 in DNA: TGTGCCAGCAGCGTAGTTAGCGGTGCTGAGCAGTTCTTC. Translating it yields CASSVVSGAEQFF.

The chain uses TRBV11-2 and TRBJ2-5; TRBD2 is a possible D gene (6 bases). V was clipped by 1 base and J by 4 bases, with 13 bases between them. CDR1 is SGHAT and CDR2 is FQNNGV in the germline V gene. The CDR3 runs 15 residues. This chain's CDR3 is CASSLAAREGETQYF. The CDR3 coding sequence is TGTGCCAGCAGCTTAGCCGCGCGGGAAGGAGAGACCCAGTACTTC.

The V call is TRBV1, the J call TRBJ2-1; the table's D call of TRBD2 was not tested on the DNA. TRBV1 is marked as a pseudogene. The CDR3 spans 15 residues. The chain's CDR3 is CTSSQERTSDNEQFF. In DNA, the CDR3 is TGCACCAGCAGCCAAGAGAGGACTAGCGACAATGAGCAGTTCTTC.

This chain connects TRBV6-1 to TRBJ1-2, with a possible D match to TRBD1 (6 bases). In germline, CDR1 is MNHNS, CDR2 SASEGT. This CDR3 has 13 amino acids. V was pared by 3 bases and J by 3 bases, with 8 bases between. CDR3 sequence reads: CASSEAGDYGYTF. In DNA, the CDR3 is TGTGCCAGCAGTGAGGCAGGGGACTATGGCTACACCTTC.

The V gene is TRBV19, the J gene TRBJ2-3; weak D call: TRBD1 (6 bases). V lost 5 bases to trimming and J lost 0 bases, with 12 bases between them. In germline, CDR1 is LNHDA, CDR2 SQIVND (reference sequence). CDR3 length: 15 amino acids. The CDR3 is CASSWDIPSTDTQYF. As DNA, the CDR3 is TGTGCCAGTAGTTGGGACATTCCTAGCACAGATACGCAGTATTTT.

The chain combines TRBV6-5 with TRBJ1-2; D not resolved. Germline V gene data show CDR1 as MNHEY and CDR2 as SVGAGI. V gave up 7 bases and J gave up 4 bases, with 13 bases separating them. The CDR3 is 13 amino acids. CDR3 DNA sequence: TGTGCCAGCACCCCTAGGCTGGCCTATGGCTACACCTTC. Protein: CASTPRLAYGYTF.

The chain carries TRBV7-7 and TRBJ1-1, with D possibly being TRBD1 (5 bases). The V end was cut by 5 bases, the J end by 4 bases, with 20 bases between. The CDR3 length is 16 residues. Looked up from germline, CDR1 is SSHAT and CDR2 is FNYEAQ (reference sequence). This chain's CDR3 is CASSGVQGGRGTEAFF. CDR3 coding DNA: TGTGCCAGCAGCGGAGTCCAGGGTGGGAGGGGCACTGAAGCTTTCTTT.

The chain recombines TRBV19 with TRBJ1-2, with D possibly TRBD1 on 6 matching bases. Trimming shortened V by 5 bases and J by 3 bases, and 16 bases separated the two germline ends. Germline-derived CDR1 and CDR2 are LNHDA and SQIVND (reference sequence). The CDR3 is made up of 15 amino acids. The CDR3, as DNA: TGTGCCAGTAGTCCGCCACAGGGTCCGGACTATGGCTACACCTTC. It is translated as CASSPPQGPDYGYTF.

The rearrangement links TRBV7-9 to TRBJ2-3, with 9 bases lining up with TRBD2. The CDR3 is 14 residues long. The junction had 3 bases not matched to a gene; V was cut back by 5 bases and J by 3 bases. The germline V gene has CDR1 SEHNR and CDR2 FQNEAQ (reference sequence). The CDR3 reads CASSATSGTDTQYF. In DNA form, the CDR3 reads TGTGCCAGCAGCGCTACTAGCGGGACAGATACGCAGTATTTT.

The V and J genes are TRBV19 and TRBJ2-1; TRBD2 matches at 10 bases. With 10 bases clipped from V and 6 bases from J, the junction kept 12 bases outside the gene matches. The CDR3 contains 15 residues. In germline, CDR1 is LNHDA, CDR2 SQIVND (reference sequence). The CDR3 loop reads CATSQREGPINEQFF. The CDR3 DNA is TGTGCCACCTCTCAGCGGGAGGGCCCGATCAATGAGCAGTTCTTC.

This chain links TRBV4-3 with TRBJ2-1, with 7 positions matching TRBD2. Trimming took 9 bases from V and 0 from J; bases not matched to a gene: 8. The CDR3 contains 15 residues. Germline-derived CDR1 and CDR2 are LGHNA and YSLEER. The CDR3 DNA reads TGCGCCAGTCGTCCGGGACTACACTCCTACAATGAGCAGTTCTTC. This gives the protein CASRPGLHSYNEQFF.

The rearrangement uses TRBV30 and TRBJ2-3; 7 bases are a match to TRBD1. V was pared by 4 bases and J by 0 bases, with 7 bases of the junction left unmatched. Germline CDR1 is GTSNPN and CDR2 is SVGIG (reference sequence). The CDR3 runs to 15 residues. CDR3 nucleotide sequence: TGTGCCTGGACCCGAGGGACAGTAAGCACAGATACGCAGTATTTT. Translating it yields CAWTRGTVSTDTQYF.

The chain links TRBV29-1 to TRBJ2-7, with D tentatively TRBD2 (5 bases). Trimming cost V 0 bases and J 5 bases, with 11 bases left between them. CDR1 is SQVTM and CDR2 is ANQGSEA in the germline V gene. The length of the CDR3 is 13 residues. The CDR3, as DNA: TGCAGCGTTGAAGATATGGGGAGCAACGAGCAGTACTTC. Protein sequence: CSVEDMGSNEQYF.